This T cell receptor beta chain was identified in a study of blood T cell repertoires in COVID-19. As for the study in general: Collection of acute and convalescent COVID-19 samples took place in the United States, Italy and Spain. Sources were T cells, B-cell-depleted T cells, or PBMCs; the material itself was cDNA or gDNA.

In the original analysis: Researchers report that nucleated cell counts were estimated from reference gene primer amplification. Libraries were prepared by immunoSEQ multiplex PCR; TCRdb keeps only in-frame clonotypes and omits some of them. V and J calls and clone size follow that table, whereas D and trimming were derived from the DNA. The sample lists 250,000 or so clones, roughly 80% occurring once. J was trimmed by 2 bases and V by 7 bases; bases with no gene match: 8. Germline values: CDR1 LNHDA, CDR2 SQIVND (reference sequence). The CDR3 is made up of 16 amino acids. This clone occurred once. The receptor was isolated from an elderly man with acute or convalescent COVID-19. This chain uses TRBV19 with TRBJ2-3; 11 nucleotides align to TRBD2. The sample comprised peripheral blood. Written as DNA, the CDR3 is TGTGCCAGTATCCCCTCTAGCGGGGGGCCCACAGATACGCAGTATTTT. Amino acid sequence: CASIPSSGGPTDTQYF.